This T cell receptor beta chain is from a study of T cells after yellow fever vaccination. Findings and limits, study-wide: Weaker, the secondary response peaked sooner, at day 5 versus 15. CD4 and CD8 compartments shared a small share of clonotypes, likely from convergent recombination.

This CDR3 is built from 13 residues. V gave up 4 bases and J gave up 4 bases, with 11 bases separating them. Looked up from germline, CDR1 is SGHRS and CDR2 is YFSETQ. This clonotype was detected many times. Antigen specificity is unknown. MiXCR, applied by TCRdb to the 5' RACE reads, yields one record per CDR3 protein. The sample carries about 340,000 distinct CDR3 sequences, 8% to 10% recorded once. The origin of this receptor is a man between 18 and 35 years old who received the YFV17D yellow fever vaccine. Sequencing was performed on PBMCs, taken on the day of the first yellow fever vaccination. The gene calls are TRBV5-1 and TRBJ1-1, with D hard to call. This CDR3 is CASSIGSSTEAFF. DNA for the CDR3: TGCGCCAGCAGCATCGGGAGTAGCACTGAAGCTTTCTTT.